Below, 15 T cell receptor beta chains from the same sample are listed, as sequenced in a study of beta chain features in type 1 diabetes. The investigators reverse transcribed all of the isolated RNA, so they sequenced expressed TCRB transcripts. Repertoires were generated with immunoSEQ multiplex PCR, while TCRdb's copy carries only in-frame clones and drops some. The profile shows fewer than 150,000 clones, 6.9% of them singletons. The material sequenced was central memory CD4+ T cells from blood. The receptors stem from a woman in her thirties in good health.

This clone has more than one count but fewer than ten. The chain couples TRBV30 to TRBJ2-1, with 14 bases that match TRBD2. Per the germline V gene, CDR1 is GTSNPN and CDR2 is SVGIG (reference sequence). V shed 6 bases, J shed 9 bases, and the junction held 7 bases outside the gene matches. The CDR3 is made up of 14 amino acids. This CDR3 reads CACPGLAGAGEQFF. As DNA, the CDR3 is TGTGCCTGCCCGGGACTAGCGGGAGCGGGTGAGCAGTTCTTC.

The rearrangement uses TRBV11-2 and TRBJ1-1; the D is unclear. There are 14 residues in the CDR3. Germline CDR1 SGHAT, CDR2 FQNNGV. V shed 2 bases and J shed 4 bases, with 11 bases lying between them. The CDR3 DNA reads as TGTGCCAGCAGCTTAAGGCAGTGGAGCACTGAAGCTTTCTTT. It codes for CASSLRQWSTEAFF.

This clone was observed a handful of times. The V gene is TRBV5-4, the J gene TRBJ2-3, with 14 bases matching TRBD2. This CDR3 is 17 amino acids long. Germline values: CDR1 SGHNT, CDR2 YYREEE (reference sequence). With 4 bases clipped from V and 9 bases from J, the junction kept 13 bases outside the gene matches. CDR3 bases: TGTGCCAGCAGCCCGGGGGCGGGACTAGCGGGAGAGGAAACGCAGTATTTT. Translated: CASSPGAGLAGEETQYF. Combining the CDR3 with reference TRBV5-4 and TRBJ2-3 gives the whole variable domain ETGVTQSPTHLIKTRGQQVTLRCSSQSGHNTVSWYQQALGQGPQFIFQYYREEENGRGNFPPRFSGLQFPNYSSELNVNALELDDSALYLCASSPGAGLAGEETQYFGPGTRLTVL.

This clone was counted at least ten times. The chain is built from TRBV6-5 and TRBJ2-1, with 7 positions matching TRBD2. The germline gives CDR1 MNHEY, CDR2 SVGAGI. Trimming at V came to 10 bases and at J to 9 bases, leaving 15 bases not matched to a gene. The CDR3 covers 14 residues. CDR3 loop: CATTRSGVAGEQFF. CDR3 bases: TGTGCCACCACTAGGAGCGGGGTTGCGGGTGAGCAGTTCTTC.

This clone was detected only a few times. CDR3 protein: CASRRDTAKGEQYF. DNA for the CDR3: TGTGCCAGCAGGAGGGACACTGCTAAGGGCGAGCAGTACTTC. The J gene is TRBJ2-7, the V gene TRBV6-1; possibly TRBD1 for D (6 bases). Trimming removed 6 bases at V and 6 bases at J, with 18 bases between. The germline CDR1 and CDR2 sequences are MNHNS and SASEGT. The CDR3 loop spans 14 amino acids.

This clone was recorded a few times. The rearrangement links TRBV27 to TRBJ1-2; 9 positions match TRBD1. The V and J ends lost 5 bases and 7 bases, in that order; junction bases with no gene match: 8. Germline CDR1 reads MNHEY; CDR2 reads SMNVEV (reference sequence). The CDR3 is 14 amino acids. The CDR3 reads CASSAHGTGSGYTF. In DNA form, the CDR3 reads TGTGCCAGCAGTGCCCATGGGACAGGGAGTGGCTACACCTTC.

The genes are TRBV4-2 and TRBJ2-3, with D maybe TRBD2 (6 bases). The CDR3 contains 15 residues. The ends were cut back, 0 bases at V and 4 bases at J, with 11 bases in the middle. The germline gives CDR1 LGHNA, CDR2 YNFKEQ. The CDR3 DNA is TGTGCCAGCAGCCAAGAGTTGTGGGGGGCAGATACGCAGTATTTT. Translating it yields CASSQELWGADTQYF.

In this sample, this clone turned up a few times. The chain couples TRBV2 to TRBJ1-2, with D possibly being TRBD1 (6 bases). This CDR3 contains 15 residues. CDR1 and CDR2 from the germline V gene are SNHLY and FYNNEI. The V end lost 6 bases, the J end lost 7 bases, and 21 bases lay between the germline ends. Here the CDR3 reads CASSPVQGGESGYTF. In DNA form, the CDR3 reads TGTGCCAGCAGCCCAGTACAGGGTGGGGAGAGTGGCTACACCTTC.

The chain recombines TRBV7-9 with TRBJ2-7; tentatively, D is TRBD1 (6 bases). CDR1 is SEHNR and CDR2 is FQNEAQ in the germline V gene (reference sequence). Deletions cut 4 bases from V and 3 bases from J, with 10 bases between. The CDR3 consists of 13 residues. The CDR3 sequence is CASSYGTSYEQYF. CDR3 bases: TGTGCCAGCAGCTACGGGACAAGCTACGAGCAGTACTTC. Full variable domain (outside the CDR3, taken from reference TRBV7-9 and TRBJ2-7): DTGVSQNPRHKITKRGQNVTFRCDPISEHNRLYWYRQTLGQGPEFLTYFQNEAQLEKSRLLSDRFSAERPKGSFSTLEIQRTEQGDSAMYLCASSYGTSYEQYFGPGTRLTVT.

This rearrangement joins TRBV11-1 to TRBJ2-5; 11 bases are a match to TRBD2. The CDR3 sequence is 15 residues long. V shed 4 bases and J 3 bases; nucleotides not matched to a gene: 4. Per the germline V gene, CDR1 is SGHAT and CDR2 is FQDESV (reference sequence). The CDR3 DNA follows: TGTGCCAGCAGCTCTCAGGGACTAGCGGAAGAGACCCAGTACTTC. Its protein product is CASSSQGLAEETQYF.

The V gene is TRBV18, the J gene TRBJ2-1; the match to TRBD2 covers 10 bases. The CDR3 has 16 residues. From germline, CDR1 is KGHSH and CDR2 LQKENI. The V gene end was trimmed by 0 bases and the J gene end by 3 bases; junction bases not matched to a gene: 2. The CDR3 spells CASSPPSGGFYNEQFF. In DNA, the CDR3 is TGTGCCAGCTCACCACCTAGCGGGGGGTTCTACAATGAGCAGTTCTTC.

This sequence joins TRBV7-9 and TRBJ2-2; 13 nucleotides align to TRBD2. Germline assignment: CDR1 SEHNR and CDR2 FQNEAQ (reference sequence). Trimming cost V 5 bases and J 6 bases; bases outside gene matches: 3. CDR3 length: 15 amino acids. The CDR3 spells CASSLGLAGAGELFF. CDR3 coding DNA: TGTGCCAGCAGCCTCGGACTAGCGGGAGCCGGGGAGCTGTTTTTT.

This clone appeared a few times. The J gene is TRBJ1-1, the V gene TRBV7-2; the D is unclear. Germline CDR1 is SGHTA and CDR2 is FQGNSA. Between the trimmed V and J ends, which lost 2 bases and 3 bases, there was a span of 13 bases. CDR3 length: 15 residues. The CDR3, as DNA: TGTGCCAGCAGCTTAATAGGCCTTGCGGACACTGAAGCTTTCTTT. This sequence encodes CASSLIGLADTEAFF.

As regards this clone: This sample includes further DNA sequences coding for the same CDR3. The rearrangement links TRBV28 to TRBJ2-7; maybe TRBD1 (6 bases). The V gene lost 2 bases and the J gene lost 2 bases, with 7 bases spanning the gap. CDR1 is MDHEN, CDR2 SYDVKM, per germline. This CDR3 contains 13 residues. The CDR3 nucleotides read TGTGCCAGCAGTTTAGGACAGCCCTACGAGCAGTACTTC. Translated, it gives CASSLGQPYEQYF.

This clone was detected many times. The chain couples TRBV29-1 to TRBJ2-6; 7 bases align to TRBD1. This CDR3 has 15 residues. Germline V lookup: CDR1 SQVTM, CDR2 ANQGSEA. V lost 4 bases and J lost 0; bases outside the gene matches: 3. The CDR3 sequence: CSVGQGHSGANVLTF. The CDR3 coding sequence is TGCAGCGTTGGACAGGGCCACTCTGGGGCCAACGTCCTGACTTTC.